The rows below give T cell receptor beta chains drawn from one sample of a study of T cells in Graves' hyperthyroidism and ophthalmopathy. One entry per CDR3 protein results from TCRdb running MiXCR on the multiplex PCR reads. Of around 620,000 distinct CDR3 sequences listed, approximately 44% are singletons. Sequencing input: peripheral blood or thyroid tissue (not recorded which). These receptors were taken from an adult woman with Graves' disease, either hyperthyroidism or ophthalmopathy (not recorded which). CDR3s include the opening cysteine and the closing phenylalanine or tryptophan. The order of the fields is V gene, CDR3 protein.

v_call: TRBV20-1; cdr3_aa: CSAVTGTGLDQPQHF
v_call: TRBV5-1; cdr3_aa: CASSSQSGGRSPLHF
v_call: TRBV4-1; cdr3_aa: CASSQGATGATIGNQPQHF
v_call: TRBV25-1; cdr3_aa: CASSVRGGMNTEAFF
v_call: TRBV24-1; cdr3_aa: CATSVDTGEPSITNYGYTF
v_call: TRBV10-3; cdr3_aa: CAISTGQGAENTEAFF
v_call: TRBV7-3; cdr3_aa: CASREGWNTEAFF
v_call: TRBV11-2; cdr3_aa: CASSPRPGSNQPQHF
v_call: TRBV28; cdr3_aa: CAGGVSNYGYTF
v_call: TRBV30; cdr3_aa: CAWSVGAEAFF
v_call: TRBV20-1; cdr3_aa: CSAWSRDSNQPQHF
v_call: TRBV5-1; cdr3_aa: CASSLVTSGASTDTQYF
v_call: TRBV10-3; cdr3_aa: CAIRVTGDNSPLHF
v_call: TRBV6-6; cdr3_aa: CASSSLTQGANTGELYF
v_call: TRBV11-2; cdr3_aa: CASRGASGGETQYF
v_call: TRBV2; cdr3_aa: CASSYSDRTQETQYF
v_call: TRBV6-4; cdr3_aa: CASSDSSGSTGELFF
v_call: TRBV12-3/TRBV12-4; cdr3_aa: CASSGYGGNTEAFF
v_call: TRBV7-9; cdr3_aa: CASSLSTYEQYF
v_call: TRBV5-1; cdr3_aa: CASSPKPGTGNTYEQYF
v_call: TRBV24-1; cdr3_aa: CTSSTDTYEQYF
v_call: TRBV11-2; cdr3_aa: CASSPPSGRTNVLTF
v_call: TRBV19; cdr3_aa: CASNWGGTGELFF
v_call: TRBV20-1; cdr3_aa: CSARDGPSYEQYF
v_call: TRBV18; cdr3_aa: CASSPPLKSQETQYF
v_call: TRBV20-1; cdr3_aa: CSASLSSTGDTEAFF
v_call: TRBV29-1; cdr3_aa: CSLAFPSNTEAFF
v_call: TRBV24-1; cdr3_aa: CATSERTGVGGYTF
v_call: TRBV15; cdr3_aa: CATSADRGNQPQHF
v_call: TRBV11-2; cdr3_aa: CASRALKPGQRSPLHF
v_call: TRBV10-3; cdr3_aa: CAIGQAGVYGYTF
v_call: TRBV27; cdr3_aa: CASSSRDAYEQYF
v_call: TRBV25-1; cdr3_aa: CAPRAGQPQHF
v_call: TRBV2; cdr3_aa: CASAREGRGDTQYF
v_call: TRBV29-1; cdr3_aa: CSVNRGTEAFF
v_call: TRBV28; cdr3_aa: CASLRGGGNTGELFF
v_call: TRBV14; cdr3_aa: CASSQSTAYEQYF
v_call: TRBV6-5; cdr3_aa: CASSTWTSGSHEQYF
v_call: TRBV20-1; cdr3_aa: CSASQQDRDQPQHF
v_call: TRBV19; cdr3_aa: CATSTTGGGQPQHF
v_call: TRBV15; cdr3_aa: CATSSGTIQETQYF
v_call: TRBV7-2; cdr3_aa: CAGSLWSGGYEKLFF
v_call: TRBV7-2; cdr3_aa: CASSLRDRTNEKLFF
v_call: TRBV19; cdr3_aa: CASSISGGEWDEQFF
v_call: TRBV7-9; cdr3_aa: CASSPGRWGSQSF
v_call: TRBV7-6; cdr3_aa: CASSLDSIQETQYF
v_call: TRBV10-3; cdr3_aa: CAISEDRSNTEAFF
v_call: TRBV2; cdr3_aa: CASSEIAGESHRYF
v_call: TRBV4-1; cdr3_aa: CASSQEASGMGEQYF
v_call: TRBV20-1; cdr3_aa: CSASGRNTGELFF